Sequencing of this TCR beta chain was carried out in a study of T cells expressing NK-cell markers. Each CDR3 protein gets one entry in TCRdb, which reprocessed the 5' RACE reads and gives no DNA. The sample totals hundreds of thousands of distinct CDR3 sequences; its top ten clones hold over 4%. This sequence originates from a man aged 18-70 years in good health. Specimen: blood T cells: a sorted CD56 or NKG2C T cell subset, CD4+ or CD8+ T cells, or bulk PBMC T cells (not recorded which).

This chain's CDR3 is CASSEGSGGQGYGYTF. V usage is TRBV2 and J usage is TRBJ1-2; the TRBD1 assignment by TCRdb is unverifiable without DNA. The CDR3 consists of 16 residues. Germline V gene sequence: CDR1 SNHLY, CDR2 FYNNEI.